The TCR beta chain under discussion was sequenced for a study of shared clonotypes between healthy human individuals. TCRdb keeps only in-frame clones here, not all; method: immunoSEQ multiplex PCR. Of about 2.1 million clones listed, approximately 92% are singletons. The count of this clone is one. CD45RO-negative, CCR7-positively selected cells formed the naive CD8 fraction, excluding terminally differentiated effector memory CD45RA+ cells. The TCR originated in a young man in good health. Some clones in this sample may be carry-over from other donors' samples. Sequenced material: naive CD8+ T cells from PBMCs.

The CDR3 coding sequence is TGTGCCAGCAGCCGATCCCAAGGGGTATCCGCCGGGGAGCTGTTTTTT. Its protein is CASSRSQGVSAGELFF. The V call is TRBV7-9, the J call TRBJ2-2; weak D call: TRBD1 (5 bases). CDR1 is SEHNR and CDR2 is FQNEAQ in the germline V gene (reference sequence). Deletions cut 5 bases from V and 6 bases from J, with 19 bases between. The CDR3 extends over 16 amino acids. Filled out from reference TRBV7-9 and TRBJ2-2, the complete variable domain reads DTGVSQNPRHKITKRGQNVTFRCDPISEHNRLYWYRQTLGQGPEFLTYFQNEAQLEKSRLLSDRFSAERPKGSFSTLEIQRTEQGDSAMYLCASSRSQGVSAGELFFGEGSRLTVL.